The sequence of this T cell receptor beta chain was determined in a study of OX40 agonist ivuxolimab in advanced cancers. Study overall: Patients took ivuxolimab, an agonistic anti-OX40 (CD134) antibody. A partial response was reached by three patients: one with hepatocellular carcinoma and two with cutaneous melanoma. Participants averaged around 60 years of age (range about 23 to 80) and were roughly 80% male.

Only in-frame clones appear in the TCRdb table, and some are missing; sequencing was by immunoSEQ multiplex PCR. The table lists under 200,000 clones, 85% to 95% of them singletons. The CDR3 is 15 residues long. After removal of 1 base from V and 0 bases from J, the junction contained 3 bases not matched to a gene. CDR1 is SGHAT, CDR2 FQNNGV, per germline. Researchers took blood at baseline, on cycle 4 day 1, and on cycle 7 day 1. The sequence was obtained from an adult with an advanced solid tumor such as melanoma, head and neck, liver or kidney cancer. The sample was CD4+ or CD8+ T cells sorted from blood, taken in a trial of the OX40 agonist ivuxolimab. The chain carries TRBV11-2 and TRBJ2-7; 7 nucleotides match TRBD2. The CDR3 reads CASSLGGGSSYEQYF. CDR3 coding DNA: TGTGCCAGCAGCTTAGGGGGGGGTTCCTCCTACGAGCAGTACTTC.